Detailed here is one T cell receptor beta chain. Sequenced by immunoSEQ multiplex PCR; TCRdb stores in-frame clones only, minus some. The sample shows almost 400,000 clones, around 87% of them seen only once. The sample is drawn from a study of blood T cell repertoires in COVID-19. This sequence was found in a woman aged 55-70 years with COVID-19, enrolled during active disease. The material sequenced was peripheral blood.

CDR3 loop: CASSQGGNYGYTF. The CDR3 DNA is TGTGCCAGCAGCCAAGGGGGCAACTATGGCTACACCTTC. The chain is built from TRBV6-6 and TRBJ1-2; 7 nucleotides agree with TRBD1. Germline V gene sequence: CDR1 MNHNY, CDR2 SVGAGI (reference sequence). The CDR3 covers 13 residues. Trimming removed 6 bases from V and 2 bases from J; junction bases left unmatched: 3.